The present T cell receptor beta chain was sequenced within a study of glioma-infiltrating T cells. Overall study findings and caveats: Non-neoplastic patients had below-expected tissue-blood divergence, while all gliomas exceeded expectation. CDR3 overlap between tissue and blood was very small.

As concerns this clonotype: As yet, its antigen is unknown.

Using RNA template, CDR3s of TCR alpha and beta were amplified with iRepertoire arm-PCR. For one-step reverse transcription and amplification, about 90-450 ng of tissue mRNA or PBMC total RNA was used. TCRdb re-analysed the multiplex PCR reads in MiXCR, keeping a single row per CDR3 protein. The sample records about 93,000 distinct CDR3 sequences, approximately 40% being singletons. Germline V CDR1 and CDR2: MDHEN, SYDVKM. The ends lost 11 bases at V and 5 bases at J; junction bases unmatched: 11. The CDR3 contains 15 residues. This clonotype was obtained from a human donor with low-grade glioma or glioblastoma, undergoing nonglioma brain surgery, or in good health (not recorded which). The chain combines TRBV28 with TRBJ2-1; 11 nucleotides align to TRBD2. The sequencing sample was made of glioma tissue, nonneoplastic brain tissue, or PBMCs (not recorded which). CDR3 DNA: TGTGCCGGTATACTAGCGGGGGATAGAAACAATGAGCAGTTCTTC. As protein: CAGILAGDRNNEQFF.